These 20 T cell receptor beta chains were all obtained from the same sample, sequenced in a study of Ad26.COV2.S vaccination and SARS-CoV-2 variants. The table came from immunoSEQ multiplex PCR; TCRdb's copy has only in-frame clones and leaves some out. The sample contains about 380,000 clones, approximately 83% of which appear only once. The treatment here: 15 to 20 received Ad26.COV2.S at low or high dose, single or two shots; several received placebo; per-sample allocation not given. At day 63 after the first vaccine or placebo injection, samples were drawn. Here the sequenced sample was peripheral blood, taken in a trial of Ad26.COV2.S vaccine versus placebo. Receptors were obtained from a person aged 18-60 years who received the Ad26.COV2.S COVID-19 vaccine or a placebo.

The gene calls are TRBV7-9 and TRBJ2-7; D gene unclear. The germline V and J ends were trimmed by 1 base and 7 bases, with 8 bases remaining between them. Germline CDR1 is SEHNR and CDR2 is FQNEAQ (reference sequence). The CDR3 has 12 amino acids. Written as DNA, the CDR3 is TGTGCCAGCAGCTTAGGAGACGGAGAGCAGTACTTC. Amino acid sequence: CASSLGDGEQYF.

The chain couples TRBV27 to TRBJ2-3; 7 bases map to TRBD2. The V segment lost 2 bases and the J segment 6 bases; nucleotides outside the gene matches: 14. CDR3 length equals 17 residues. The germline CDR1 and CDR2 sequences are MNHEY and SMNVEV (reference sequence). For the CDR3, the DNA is TGTGCCAGCAGTTTAGTGCGCGCGGGAGCGGTCCCCGATACGCAGTATTTT. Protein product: CASSLVRAGAVPDTQYF.

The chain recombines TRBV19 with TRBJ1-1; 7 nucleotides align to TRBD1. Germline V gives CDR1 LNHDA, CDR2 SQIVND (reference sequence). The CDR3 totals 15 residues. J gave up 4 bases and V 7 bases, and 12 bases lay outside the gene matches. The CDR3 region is CASKAGDSLGTEAFF. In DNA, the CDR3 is TGTGCCAGTAAAGCGGGGGACAGCTTGGGCACTGAAGCTTTCTTT.

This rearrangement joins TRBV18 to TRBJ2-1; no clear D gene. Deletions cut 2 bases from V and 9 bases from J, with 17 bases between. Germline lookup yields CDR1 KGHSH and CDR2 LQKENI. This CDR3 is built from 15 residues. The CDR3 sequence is CASSPAGLTLAEQFF. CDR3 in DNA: TGTGCCAGCTCACCAGCTGGCCTGACCCTTGCTGAGCAGTTCTTC.

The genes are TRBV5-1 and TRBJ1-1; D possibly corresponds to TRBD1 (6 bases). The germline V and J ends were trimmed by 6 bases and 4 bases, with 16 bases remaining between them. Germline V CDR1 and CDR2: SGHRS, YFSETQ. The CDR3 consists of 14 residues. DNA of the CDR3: TGCGCCAGCAACCCGACAGGCGGTAGCACTGAAGCTTTCTTT. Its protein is CASNPTGGSTEAFF.

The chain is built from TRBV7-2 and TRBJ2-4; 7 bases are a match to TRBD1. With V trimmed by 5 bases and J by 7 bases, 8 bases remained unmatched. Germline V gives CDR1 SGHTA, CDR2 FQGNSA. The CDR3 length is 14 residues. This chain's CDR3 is CASSQTQTGNIQYF. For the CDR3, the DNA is TGTGCCAGCAGCCAGACGCAGACAGGGAACATTCAGTACTTC.

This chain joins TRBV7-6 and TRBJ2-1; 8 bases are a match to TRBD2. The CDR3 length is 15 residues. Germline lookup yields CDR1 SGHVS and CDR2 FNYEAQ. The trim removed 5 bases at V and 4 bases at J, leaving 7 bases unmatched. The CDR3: CASSPERERYNEQFF. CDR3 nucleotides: TGTGCCAGCAGCCCCGAGCGGGAGAGGTACAATGAGCAGTTCTTC.

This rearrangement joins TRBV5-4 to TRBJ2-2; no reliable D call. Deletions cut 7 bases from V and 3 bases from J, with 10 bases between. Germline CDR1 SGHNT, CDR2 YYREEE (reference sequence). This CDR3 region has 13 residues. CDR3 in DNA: TGTGCCAGCCGCCCGAAGGACACCGGGGAGCTGTTTTTT. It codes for CASRPKDTGELFF.

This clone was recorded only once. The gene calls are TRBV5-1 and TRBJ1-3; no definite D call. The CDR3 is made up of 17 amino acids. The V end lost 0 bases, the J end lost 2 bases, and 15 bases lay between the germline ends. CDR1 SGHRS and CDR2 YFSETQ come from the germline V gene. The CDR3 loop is CASSLAVLAVAGNTIYF. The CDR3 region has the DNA TGCGCCAGCAGCTTGGCCGTGTTGGCAGTTGCTGGAAACACCATATATTTT.

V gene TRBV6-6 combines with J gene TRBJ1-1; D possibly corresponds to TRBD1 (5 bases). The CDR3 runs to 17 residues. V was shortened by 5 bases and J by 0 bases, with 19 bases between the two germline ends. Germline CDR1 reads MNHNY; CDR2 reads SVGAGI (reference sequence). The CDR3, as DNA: TGTGCCAGCAGTCTAACCACTAGGGGACTCATGAACACTGAAGCTTTCTTT. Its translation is CASSLTTRGLMNTEAFF.

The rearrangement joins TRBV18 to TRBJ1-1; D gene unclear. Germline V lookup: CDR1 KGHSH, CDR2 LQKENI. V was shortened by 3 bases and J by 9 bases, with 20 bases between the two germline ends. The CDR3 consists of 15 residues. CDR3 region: CASSPRLSTLRQAFF. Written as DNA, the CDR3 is TGTGCCAGCTCACCTAGACTCTCGACCCTCCGGCAAGCTTTCTTT.

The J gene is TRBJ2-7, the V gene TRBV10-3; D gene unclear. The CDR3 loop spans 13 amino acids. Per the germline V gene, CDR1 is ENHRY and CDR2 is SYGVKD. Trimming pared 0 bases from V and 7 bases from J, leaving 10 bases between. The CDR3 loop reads CAISESTRLEQYF. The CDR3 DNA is TGTGCCATCAGTGAGTCGACCCGTTTGGAGCAGTACTTC.

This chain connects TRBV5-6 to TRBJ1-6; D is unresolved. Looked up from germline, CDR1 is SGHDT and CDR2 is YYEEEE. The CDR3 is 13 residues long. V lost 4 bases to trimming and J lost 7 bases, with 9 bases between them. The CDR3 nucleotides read TGTGCCAGCAGCCGCTCGGGGAATTCACCCCTCCACTTT. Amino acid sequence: CASSRSGNSPLHF. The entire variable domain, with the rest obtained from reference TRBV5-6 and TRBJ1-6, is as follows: DAGVTQSPTHLIKTRGQQVTLRCSPKSGHDTVSWYQQALGQGPQFIFQYYEEEERQRGNFPDRFSGHQFPNYSSELNVNALLLGDSALYLCASSRSGNSPLHFGNGTRLTVT.

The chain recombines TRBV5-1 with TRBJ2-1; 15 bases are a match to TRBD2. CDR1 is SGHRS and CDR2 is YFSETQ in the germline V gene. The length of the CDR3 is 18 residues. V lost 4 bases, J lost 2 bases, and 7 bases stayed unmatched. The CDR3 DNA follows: TGCGCCAGCAGCACCGGACTAGCGGGAGGGCCAACCTACAATGAGCAGTTCTTC. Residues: CASSTGLAGGPTYNEQFF. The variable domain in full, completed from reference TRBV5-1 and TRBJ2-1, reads KAGVTQTPRYLIKTRGQQVTLSCSPISGHRSVSWYQQTPGQGLQFLFEYFSETQRNKGNFPGRFSGRQFSNSRSEMNVSTLELGDSALYLCASSTGLAGGPTYNEQFFGPGTRLTVL.

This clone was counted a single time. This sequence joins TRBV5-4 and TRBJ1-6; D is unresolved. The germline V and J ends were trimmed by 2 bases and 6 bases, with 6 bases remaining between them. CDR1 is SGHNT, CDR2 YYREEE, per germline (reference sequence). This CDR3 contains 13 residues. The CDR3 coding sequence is TGTGCCAGCAGCTTCGAAGTTAATTCACCCCTCCACTTT. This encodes CASSFEVNSPLHF.

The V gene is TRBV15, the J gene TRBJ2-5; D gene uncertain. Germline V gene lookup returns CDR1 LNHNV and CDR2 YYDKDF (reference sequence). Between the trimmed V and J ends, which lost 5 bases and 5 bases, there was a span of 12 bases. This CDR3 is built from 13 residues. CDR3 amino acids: CATSARGRETQYF. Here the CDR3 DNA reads TGTGCCACCAGCGCGAGAGGACGGGAGACCCAGTACTTC.

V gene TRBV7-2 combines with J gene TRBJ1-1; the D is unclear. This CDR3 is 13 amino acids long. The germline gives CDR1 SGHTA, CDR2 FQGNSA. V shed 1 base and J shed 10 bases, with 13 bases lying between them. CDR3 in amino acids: CASSLVLSGGAFF. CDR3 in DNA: TGTGCCAGCAGCTTAGTATTGTCGGGAGGAGCTTTCTTT.

The CDR3 nucleotides are TGCGCCAGCAGCTTGGGAGGCAGAAACTATGGCTACACCTTC. Translating it yields CASSLGGRNYGYTF. The chain links TRBV5-1 to TRBJ1-2; D gene unclear. With 0 bases removed from V and 2 bases from J, the gap between germline ends came to 8 bases. Per the germline V gene, CDR1 is SGHRS and CDR2 is YFSETQ. This CDR3 has 14 amino acids.

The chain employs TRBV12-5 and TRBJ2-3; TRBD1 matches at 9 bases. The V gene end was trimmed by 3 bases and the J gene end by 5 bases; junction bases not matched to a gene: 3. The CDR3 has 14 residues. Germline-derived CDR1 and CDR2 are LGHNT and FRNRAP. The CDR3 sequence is CASGLQGAGDTQYF. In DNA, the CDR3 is TGTGCTAGTGGTTTACAGGGGGCTGGAGATACGCAGTATTTT.

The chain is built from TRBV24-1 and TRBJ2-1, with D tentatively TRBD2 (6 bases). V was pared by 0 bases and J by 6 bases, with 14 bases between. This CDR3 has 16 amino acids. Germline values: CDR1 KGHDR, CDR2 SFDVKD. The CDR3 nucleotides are TGTGCCACCAGTGATTTGAGCACTAGCCGGGGCAATGAGCAGTTCTTC. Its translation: CATSDLSTSRGNEQFF.